This entry lists 23 T cell receptor beta chains sequenced from one sample in a study of CD8 T cells in Susac syndrome. The RNA input was roughly 0.5 to 1 ug, and it was reverse transcribed with random hexamers. TCRdb redid the calling of the immunoSEQ multiplex PCR reads with MiXCR, one entry per CDR3 protein. The sample lists roughly 120,000 distinct CDR3 sequences; around 94% were seen once. Sample: CD4+ T cells from PBMCs. Receptor source: a human donor with multiple sclerosis.

The chain combines TRBV18 with TRBJ2-7, with 7 bases identical to TRBD1. V dropped 4 bases and J dropped 2; count of bases not matched to a gene: 5. The CDR3 is 14 residues long. CDR1 and CDR2 (germline): KGHSH, LQKENI. The DNA of the CDR3 is TGTGCCAGCTCACAGTCCGGGACAGCCTACGAGCAGTACTTC. It encodes CASSQSGTAYEQYF.

The chain employs TRBV7-9 and TRBJ2-4, with TRBD1 matching over 8 bases. CDR1 and CDR2 (germline): SEHNR, FQNEAQ (reference sequence). V trimming: 3 bases; J trimming: 4 bases; junction bases outside the gene matches: 11. This CDR3 spans 17 amino acids. In DNA, the CDR3 is TGTGCCAGCAGCTTCCTCCCCCAGACAGGGGAAAAAAACATTCAGTACTTC. It translates to CASSFLPQTGEKNIQYF.

The V call is TRBV27, the J call TRBJ2-2; 7 bases fit TRBD2. V shed 3 bases and J 1 base; nucleotides not matched to a gene: 5. Germline V gives CDR1 MNHEY, CDR2 SMNVEV (reference sequence). The CDR3 loop spans 16 amino acids. The CDR3 DNA reads TGTGCCAGCAGTTTCTCCGGGAGGATGAACACCGGGGAGCTGTTTTTT. It translates to CASSFSGRMNTGELFF.

The CDR3 sequence is CASSLDGDTEAFF. The CDR3 bases are TGCGCCAGCAGCTTGGACGGGGACACTGAAGCTTTCTTT. V is TRBV5-1 and J is TRBJ1-1; no reliable D call. The ends were cut back, 0 bases at V and 3 bases at J, with 6 bases in the middle. Looked up from germline, CDR1 is SGHRS and CDR2 is YFSETQ. The CDR3 has 13 residues.

This chain connects TRBV25-1 to TRBJ2-3; tentatively, D is TRBD1 or TRBD2 (5 bases each). CDR3 length: 14 amino acids. Trimming pared 6 bases from V and 5 bases from J, leaving 15 bases between. The germline V gene encodes CDR1 MGHDK and CDR2 SYGVNS. The CDR3 nucleotides are TGTGCCAGCAGAGTTCGAGGGGTTGGAGATACGCAGTATTTT. Translating gives CASRVRGVGDTQYF.

This clonotype was seen a few times. This chain uses TRBV6-1 with TRBJ1-1; D not certain. This CDR3 is built from 14 residues. Per germline, CDR1 MNHNS and CDR2 SASEGT. V lost 4 bases and J lost 2, with 11 bases in between. CDR3 loop: CASSGPPGNTEAFF. CDR3 sequence (DNA): TGTGCCAGCAGTGGCCCACCAGGTAACACTGAAGCTTTCTTT.

The V and J genes are TRBV5-1 and TRBJ1-2; D is unclear. Germline assignment: CDR1 SGHRS and CDR2 YFSETQ. The CDR3 length is 10 residues. The germline V and J ends were trimmed by 1 base and 9 bases, with 4 bases remaining between them. Here the CDR3 reads CASSLLRYTF. The CDR3 DNA reads as TGCGCCAGCAGCTTGCTACGCTACACCTTC.

The rearrangement joins TRBV5-1 to TRBJ2-7; TRBD2 agrees at 14 bases. The V gene's germline CDR1 is SGHRS and CDR2 YFSETQ. The trim removed 4 bases at V and 7 bases at J, leaving 13 bases unmatched. The CDR3 is made up of 17 amino acids. The DNA for the CDR3 is TGCGCCAGCAGCCCGACTAGCGGGAGGGCCCGGGGCGGGGAGCAGTACTTC. Residues: CASSPTSGRARGGEQYF.

CDR3 in DNA: TGTGCCAGCTCACCGGGGCAGGGCTCCTACGAGCAGTACTTC. It specifies CASSPGQGSYEQYF. The chain couples TRBV18 to TRBJ2-7, with D tentatively TRBD1 (5 bases). V was clipped by 3 bases and J by 0 bases, with 9 bases between them. This CDR3 comprises 14 residues. The germline V gene has CDR1 KGHSH and CDR2 LQKENI.

The rearrangement uses TRBV7-9 and TRBJ2-7; TRBD1 might be the D (5 bases). CDR1 SEHNR and CDR2 FQNEAQ come from the germline V gene (reference sequence). The CDR3 spans 12 residues. V lost 0 bases, J lost 11 bases, and 11 bases lay in between. The chain's CDR3 is CASSLAQGREYF. The CDR3 DNA is TGTGCCAGCAGCTTAGCGCAGGGAAGGGAGTACTTC.

This chain links TRBV18 with TRBJ1-5; D is unclear. This CDR3 comprises 13 residues. Deletions cut 6 bases from V and 4 bases from J, with 10 bases between. Germline CDR1 KGHSH, CDR2 LQKENI. CDR3 nucleotides: TGTGCCAGCTCTTCAGGTGAAAATCAGCCCCAGCATTTT. Translating gives CASSSGENQPQHF. Looking up the rest from reference TRBV18 and TRBJ1-5 gives the full variable domain: NAGVMQNPRHLVRRRGQEARLRCSPMKGHSHVYWYRQLPEEGLKFMVYLQKENIIDESGMPKERFSAEFPKEGPSILRIQQVVRGDSAAYFCASSSGENQPQHFGDGTRLSIL.

This clonotype was detected once. This chain joins TRBV12-3 or TRBV12-4 and TRBJ1-2; TRBD1 agrees at 8 bases. The CDR3 extends over 14 amino acids. After removal of 6 bases from V and 6 bases from J, the junction contained 9 bases not matched to a gene. The CDR3 protein is CASSLTTGANGYTF. CDR3 DNA sequence: TGTGCCAGCAGCCTTACGACAGGGGCAAATGGCTACACCTTC.

The chain is built from TRBV9 and TRBJ1-2; D gene ambiguous. V was shortened by 0 bases and J by 4 bases, with 10 bases between the two germline ends. Germline V CDR1 and CDR2: SGDLS, YYNGEE. The CDR3 spans 14 residues. The CDR3 sequence is CASSVGAGGYGYTF. In nucleotides, the CDR3 is TGTGCCAGCAGCGTAGGGGCGGGAGGCTATGGCTACACCTTC.

The chain recombines TRBV20-1 with TRBJ2-3; 12 nucleotides line up with TRBD2. This CDR3 is built from 18 residues. The V gene end was trimmed by 2 bases and the J gene end by 0 bases; junction bases not matched to a gene: 9. Germline loops: CDR1 DFQATT, CDR2 SNEGSKA (reference sequence). CDR3 amino acids: CSARPNPGTSGSTDTQYF. CDR3 sequence (DNA): TGCAGTGCTAGACCGAACCCCGGGACTAGCGGGAGCACAGATACGCAGTATTTT.

The chain recombines TRBV20-1 with TRBJ1-5; D is unclear. Germline CDR1 and CDR2: DFQATT and SNEGSKA (reference sequence). This CDR3 has 13 amino acids. V gave up 0 bases and J gave up 7 bases, with 10 bases separating them. This CDR3 reads CSARDPSGQPQHF. The CDR3 nucleotides read TGCAGTGCTAGAGATCCAAGTGGACAGCCCCAGCATTTT.

V gene TRBV12-3 or TRBV12-4 combines with J gene TRBJ1-2; TRBD1 agrees at 7 bases. The CDR3 totals 15 residues. The J segment lost 2 bases and the V segment lost 4 bases, leaving 7 bases of the junction unmatched. CDR3 coding DNA: TGTGCCAGCAGTTCTCCTAAGACAGGGAACTATGGCTACACCTTC. It yields the protein CASSSPKTGNYGYTF.

This clonotype was picked up one time. The chain employs TRBV15 and TRBJ2-6; 7 positions match TRBD2. V trimming: 0 bases; J trimming: 5 bases; junction bases outside the gene matches: 4. Germline V CDR1 and CDR2: LNHNV, YYDKDF (reference sequence). The CDR3 is made up of 16 amino acids. The CDR3 bases are TGTGCCACCAGCAGAGAGGAGGGAGGGAGGGCCAACGTCCTGACTTTC. The encoded protein is CATSREEGGRANVLTF.

The rearrangement uses TRBV20-1 and TRBJ1-2; the D gene is possibly TRBD1 (6 bases). The CDR3 is 14 amino acids. Germline V gene sequence: CDR1 DFQATT, CDR2 SNEGSKA (reference sequence). Trimming shortened V by 3 bases and J by 5 bases, and 16 bases separated the two germline ends. CDR3 in DNA: TGCAGTGCTAGTGAGTCGGCACAGGGATATGGCTACACCTTC. Its translation is CSASESAQGYGYTF.

The chain combines TRBV12-3 or TRBV12-4 with TRBJ2-5; D possibly corresponds to TRBD2 (6 bases). V was cut by 1 base and J by 5 bases, with 14 bases left in between. The CDR3 totals 15 residues. In nucleotides, the CDR3 is TGTGCCAGCAGTTTAGGGACTATGGTAGCTGAGACCCAGTACTTC. This gives the protein CASSLGTMVAETQYF.

The chain joins TRBV25-1 to TRBJ2-3; D uncertain. Germline CDR1 reads MGHDK; CDR2 reads SYGVNS. There are 14 residues in the CDR3. V was cut by 4 bases and J by 1 base, with 9 bases left in between. The CDR3 spells CASSAKVGTDTQYF. CDR3 DNA sequence: TGTGCCAGCAGTGCTAAAGTGGGCACAGATACGCAGTATTTT.

The chain is built from TRBV27 and TRBJ2-1; possibly TRBD1 or TRBD2 for D (5 bases each). V lost 3 bases to trimming and J lost 4 bases, with 13 bases between them. The V gene's germline CDR1 is MNHEY and CDR2 SMNVEV (reference sequence). The CDR3 runs 15 residues. The CDR3 region is CASSFERDLYNEQFF. The DNA of the CDR3 is TGTGCCAGCAGTTTTGAGAGGGACCTATACAATGAGCAGTTCTTC.

This clonotype was seen once. The rearrangement uses TRBV6-2 or TRBV6-3 and TRBJ2-6; the D call may be TRBD1 or TRBD2 (5 bases each). The CDR3 contains 15 residues. Germline V gene lookup returns CDR1 MNHEY and CDR2 SVGEGT. V was shortened by 6 bases and J by 4 bases, with 13 bases between the two germline ends. The CDR3 region has the DNA TGTGCCAGCAGCCCCGGGACGGCCGGGGCCAACGTCCTGACTTTC. It encodes CASSPGTAGANVLTF.

The gene calls are TRBV19 and TRBJ1-2; D is unclear. Looked up from germline, CDR1 is LNHDA and CDR2 is SQIVND (reference sequence). The CDR3 covers 15 residues. The V end lost 7 bases, the J end lost 0 bases, and 15 bases lay between the germline ends. The CDR3 DNA reads as TGTGCCAGTACCACTTCAGGCTCCCCTAACTATGGCTACACCTTC. Translation gives CASTTSGSPNYGYTF. Supplemented by reference TRBV19 and TRBJ1-2, the full variable domain reads DGGITQSPKYLFRKEGQNVTLSCEQNLNHDAMYWYRQDPGQGLRLIYYSQIVNDFQKGDIAEGYSVSREKKESFPLTVTSAQKNPTAFYLCASTTSGSPNYGYTFGSGTRLTVV.